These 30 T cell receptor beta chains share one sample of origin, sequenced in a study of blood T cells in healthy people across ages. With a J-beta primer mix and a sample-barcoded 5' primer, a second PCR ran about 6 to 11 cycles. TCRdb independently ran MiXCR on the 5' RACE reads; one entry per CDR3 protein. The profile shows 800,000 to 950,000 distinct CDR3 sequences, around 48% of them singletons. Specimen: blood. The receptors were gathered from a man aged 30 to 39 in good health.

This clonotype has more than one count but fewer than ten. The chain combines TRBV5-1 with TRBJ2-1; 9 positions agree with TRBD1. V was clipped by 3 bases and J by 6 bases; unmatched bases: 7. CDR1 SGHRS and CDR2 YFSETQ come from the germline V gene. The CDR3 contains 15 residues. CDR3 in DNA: TGCGCCAGCAGCTCGGGACAGGGCCCTTCCAATGAGCAGTTCTTC. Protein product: CASSSGQGPSNEQFF.

DNA for the CDR3: TGTGCCAGCAGTGAATTGGGCAGGGTTGGTAATTCACCCCTCCACTTT. Its translation: CASSELGRVGNSPLHF. The J gene is TRBJ1-6, the V gene TRBV6-1, with a weak D call TRBD1 (5 bases). V was trimmed by 2 bases and J by 6 bases, leaving 14 bases between them. Germline CDR1 and CDR2: MNHNS and SASEGT. This CDR3 contains 16 residues.

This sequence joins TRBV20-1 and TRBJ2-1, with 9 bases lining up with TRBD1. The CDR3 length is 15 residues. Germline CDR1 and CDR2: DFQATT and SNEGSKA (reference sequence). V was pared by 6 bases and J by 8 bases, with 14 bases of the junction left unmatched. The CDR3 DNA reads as TGCAGTGCCGCCCTGGGACAGGGTTATTTGGATGAGCAGTTCTTC. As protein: CSAALGQGYLDEQFF.

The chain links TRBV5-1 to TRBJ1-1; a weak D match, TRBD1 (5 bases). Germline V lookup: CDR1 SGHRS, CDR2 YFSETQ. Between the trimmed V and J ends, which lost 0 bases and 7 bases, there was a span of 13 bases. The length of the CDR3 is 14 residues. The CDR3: CASSLGVGENEAFF. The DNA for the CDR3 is TGCGCCAGCAGCTTGGGGGTAGGGGAAAATGAAGCTTTCTTT.

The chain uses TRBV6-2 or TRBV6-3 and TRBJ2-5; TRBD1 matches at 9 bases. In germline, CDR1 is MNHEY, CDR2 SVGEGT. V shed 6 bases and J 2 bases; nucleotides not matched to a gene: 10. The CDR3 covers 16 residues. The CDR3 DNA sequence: TGTGCCAGCAGCCAAATAAGGACAGGGGTGCAAGAGACCCAGTACTTC. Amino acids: CASSQIRTGVQETQYF.

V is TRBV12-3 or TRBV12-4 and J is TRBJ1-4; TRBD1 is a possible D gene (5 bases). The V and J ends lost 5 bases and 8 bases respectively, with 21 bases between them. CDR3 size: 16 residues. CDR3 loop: CASSGVHGAEGEKLFF. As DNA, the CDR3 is TGTGCCAGCAGTGGGGTTCATGGGGCCGAGGGGGAAAAACTGTTTTTT.

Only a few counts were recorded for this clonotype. The CDR3 here is CSASPPRAGAYEQYF. For the CDR3, the DNA is TGCAGTGCTAGTCCCCCAAGAGCGGGGGCCTACGAGCAGTACTTC. The V call is TRBV20-1, the J call TRBJ2-7, with 8 bases fitting TRBD2. Losses at the gene ends were 3 bases for V and 2 bases for J; bases not matched to a gene: 9. The CDR3 extends over 15 amino acids. Germline CDR1 reads DFQATT; CDR2 reads SNEGSKA (reference sequence).

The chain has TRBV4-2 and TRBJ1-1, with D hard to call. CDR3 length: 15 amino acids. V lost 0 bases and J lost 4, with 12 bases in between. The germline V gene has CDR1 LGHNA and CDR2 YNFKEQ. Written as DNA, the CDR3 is TGTGCCAGCAGCCAAGAGGCCACGGTAGTCACTGAAGCTTTCTTT. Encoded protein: CASSQEATVVTEAFF.

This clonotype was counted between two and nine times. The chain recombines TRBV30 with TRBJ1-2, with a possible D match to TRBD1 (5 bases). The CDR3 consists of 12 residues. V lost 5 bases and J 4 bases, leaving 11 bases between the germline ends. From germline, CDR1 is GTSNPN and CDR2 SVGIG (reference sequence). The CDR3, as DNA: TGTGCCTGGTGGAGTGGGGGCTATGGCTACACCTTC. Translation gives CAWWSGGYGYTF.

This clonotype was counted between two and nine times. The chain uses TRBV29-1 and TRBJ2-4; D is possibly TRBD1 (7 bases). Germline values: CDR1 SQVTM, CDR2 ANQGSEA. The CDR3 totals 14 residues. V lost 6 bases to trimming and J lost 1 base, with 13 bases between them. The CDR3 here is CSVAGQLAKNIQYF. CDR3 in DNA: TGCAGCGTCGCGGGACAGTTGGCCAAAAACATTCAGTACTTC.

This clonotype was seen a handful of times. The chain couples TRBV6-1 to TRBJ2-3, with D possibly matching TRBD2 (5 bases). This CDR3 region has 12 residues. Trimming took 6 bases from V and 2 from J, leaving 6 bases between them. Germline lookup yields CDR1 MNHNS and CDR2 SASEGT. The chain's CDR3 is CASRLVTDTQYF. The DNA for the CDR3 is TGTGCCAGCAGACTAGTCACAGATACGCAGTATTTT.

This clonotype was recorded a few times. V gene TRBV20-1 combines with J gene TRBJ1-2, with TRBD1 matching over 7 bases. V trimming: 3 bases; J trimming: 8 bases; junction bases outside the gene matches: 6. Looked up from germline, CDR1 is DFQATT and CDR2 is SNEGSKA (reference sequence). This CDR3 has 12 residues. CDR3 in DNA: TGCAGTGCTAGTAGGGCAGGGGGAGGCTACACCTTC. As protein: CSASRAGGGYTF.

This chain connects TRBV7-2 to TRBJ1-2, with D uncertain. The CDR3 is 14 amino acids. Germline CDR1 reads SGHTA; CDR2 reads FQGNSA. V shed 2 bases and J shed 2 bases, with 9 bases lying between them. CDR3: CASSLFRENYGYTF. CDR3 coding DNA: TGTGCCAGCAGCTTATTTCGGGAGAACTATGGCTACACCTTC.

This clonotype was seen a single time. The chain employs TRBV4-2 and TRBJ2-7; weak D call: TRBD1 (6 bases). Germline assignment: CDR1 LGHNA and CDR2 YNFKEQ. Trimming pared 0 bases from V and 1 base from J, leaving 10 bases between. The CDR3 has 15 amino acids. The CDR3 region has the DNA TGTGCCAGCAGCCAAGATCAGACAGGTTCCTACGAGCAGTACTTC. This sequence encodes CASSQDQTGSYEQYF.

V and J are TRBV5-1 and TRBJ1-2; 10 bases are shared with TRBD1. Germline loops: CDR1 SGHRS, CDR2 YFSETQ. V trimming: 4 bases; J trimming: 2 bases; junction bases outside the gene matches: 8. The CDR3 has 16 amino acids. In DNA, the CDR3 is TGCGCCAGCAGCCTGGACAGGGGGGATACCAACTATGGCTACACCTTC. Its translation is CASSLDRGDTNYGYTF.

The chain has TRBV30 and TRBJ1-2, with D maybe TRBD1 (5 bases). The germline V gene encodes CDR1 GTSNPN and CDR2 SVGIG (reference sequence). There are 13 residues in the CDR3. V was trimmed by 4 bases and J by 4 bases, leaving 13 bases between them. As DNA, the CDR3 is TGTGCCTGGACGGCAGGGTATATCTATGGCTACACCTTC. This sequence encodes CAWTAGYIYGYTF.

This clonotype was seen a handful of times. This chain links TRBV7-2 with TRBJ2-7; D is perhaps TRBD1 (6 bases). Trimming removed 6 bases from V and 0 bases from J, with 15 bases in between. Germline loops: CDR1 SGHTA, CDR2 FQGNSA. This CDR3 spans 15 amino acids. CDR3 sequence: CASSPTGQSSYEQYF. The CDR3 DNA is TGTGCCAGCAGTCCCACCGGACAGAGCTCCTACGAGCAGTACTTC.

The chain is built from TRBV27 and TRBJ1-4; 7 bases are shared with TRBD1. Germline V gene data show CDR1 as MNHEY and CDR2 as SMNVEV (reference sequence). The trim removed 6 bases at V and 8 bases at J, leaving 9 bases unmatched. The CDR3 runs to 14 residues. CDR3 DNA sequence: TGTGCCAGCAGACGGACAGGTGGGACAGAAAAACTGTTTTTT. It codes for CASRRTGGTEKLFF.

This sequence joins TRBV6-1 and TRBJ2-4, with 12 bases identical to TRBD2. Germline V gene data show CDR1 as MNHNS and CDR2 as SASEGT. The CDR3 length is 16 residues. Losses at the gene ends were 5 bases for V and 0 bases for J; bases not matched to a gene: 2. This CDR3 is CASSTTSGGAKNIQYF. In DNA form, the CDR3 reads TGTGCCAGCAGTACGACTAGCGGGGGAGCCAAAAACATTCAGTACTTC.

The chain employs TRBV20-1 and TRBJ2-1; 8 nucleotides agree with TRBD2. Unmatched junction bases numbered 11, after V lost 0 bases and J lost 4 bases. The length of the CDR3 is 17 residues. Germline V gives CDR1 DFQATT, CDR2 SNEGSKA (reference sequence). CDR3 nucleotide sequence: TGCAGTGCTAGAGATAACGTTAAGCGGGGGCTTTACAATGAGCAGTTCTTC. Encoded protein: CSARDNVKRGLYNEQFF.

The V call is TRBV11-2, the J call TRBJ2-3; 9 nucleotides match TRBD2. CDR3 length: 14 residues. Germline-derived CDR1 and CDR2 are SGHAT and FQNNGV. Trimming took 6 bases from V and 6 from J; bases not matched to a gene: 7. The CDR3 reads CASRAGGGQDTQYF. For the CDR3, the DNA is TGTGCCAGCAGAGCGGGGGGCGGTCAGGATACGCAGTATTTT.

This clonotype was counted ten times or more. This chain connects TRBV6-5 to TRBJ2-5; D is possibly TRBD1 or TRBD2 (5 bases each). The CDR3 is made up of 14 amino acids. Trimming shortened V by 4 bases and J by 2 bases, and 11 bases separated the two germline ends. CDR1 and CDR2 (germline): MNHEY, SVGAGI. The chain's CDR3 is CASSSSGSQETQYF. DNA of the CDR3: TGTGCCAGCAGTTCCTCAGGGAGTCAAGAGACCCAGTACTTC.

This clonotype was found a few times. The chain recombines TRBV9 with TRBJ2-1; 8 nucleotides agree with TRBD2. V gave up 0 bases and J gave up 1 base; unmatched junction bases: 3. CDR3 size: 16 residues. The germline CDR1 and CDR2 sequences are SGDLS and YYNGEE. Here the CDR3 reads CASSVVAGGSYNEQFF. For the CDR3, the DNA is TGTGCCAGCAGCGTAGTGGCGGGGGGTTCCTACAATGAGCAGTTCTTC.

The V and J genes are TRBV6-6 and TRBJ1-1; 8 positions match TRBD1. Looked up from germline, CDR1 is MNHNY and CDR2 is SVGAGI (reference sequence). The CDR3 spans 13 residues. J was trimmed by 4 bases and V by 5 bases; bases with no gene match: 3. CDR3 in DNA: TGTGCCAGCAGTGACAGGGGATCCACTGAAGCTTTCTTT. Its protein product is CASSDRGSTEAFF.

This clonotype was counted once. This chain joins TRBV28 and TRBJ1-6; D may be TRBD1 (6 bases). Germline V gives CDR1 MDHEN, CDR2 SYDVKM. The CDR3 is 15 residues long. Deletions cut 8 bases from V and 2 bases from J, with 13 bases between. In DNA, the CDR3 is TGTGCCAGCGGATCACAGGGCCCCTATAATTCACCCCTCCACTTT. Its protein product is CASGSQGPYNSPLHF.

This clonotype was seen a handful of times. CDR3 bases: TGTGCCAGCAGGGATCCGGGACTAGCTTCCGAGCAGTACTTC. This sequence encodes CASRDPGLASEQYF. This rearrangement joins TRBV3-1 to TRBJ2-7; TRBD2 agrees at 9 bases. V was pared by 6 bases and J by 6 bases, with 9 bases of the junction left unmatched. This CDR3 comprises 14 residues. Germline values: CDR1 LGHDT, CDR2 YNNKEL (reference sequence).

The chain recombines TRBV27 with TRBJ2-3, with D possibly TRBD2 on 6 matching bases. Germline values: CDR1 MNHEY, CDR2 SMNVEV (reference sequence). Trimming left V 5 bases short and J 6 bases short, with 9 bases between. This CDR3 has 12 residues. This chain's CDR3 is CASSRGWDTQYF. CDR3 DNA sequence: TGTGCCAGCAGTCGGGGGTGGGATACGCAGTATTTT.

CDR3 in amino acids: CASSLGQGFDIQYF. DNA of the CDR3: TGCGCCAGCAGCTTGGGACAGGGTTTTGACATTCAGTACTTC. V and J are TRBV5-1 and TRBJ2-4, with 7 positions matching TRBD1. The CDR3 consists of 14 residues. After removal of 0 bases from V and 8 bases from J, the junction contained 5 bases not matched to a gene. Per germline, CDR1 SGHRS and CDR2 YFSETQ.

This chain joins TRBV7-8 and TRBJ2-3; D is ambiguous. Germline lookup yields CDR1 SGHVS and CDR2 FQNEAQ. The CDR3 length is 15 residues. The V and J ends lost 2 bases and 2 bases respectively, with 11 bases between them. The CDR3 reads CASSLLPANTDTQYF. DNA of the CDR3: TGTGCCAGCAGCTTACTCCCAGCGAACACAGATACGCAGTATTTT.

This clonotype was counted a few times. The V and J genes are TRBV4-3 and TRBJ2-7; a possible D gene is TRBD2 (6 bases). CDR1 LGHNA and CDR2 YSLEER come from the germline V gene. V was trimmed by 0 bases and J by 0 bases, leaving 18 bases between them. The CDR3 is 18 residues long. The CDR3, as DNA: TGCGCCAGCAGCCAAGATAACGCGGCGGGACTTAACTCCTACGAGCAGTACTTC. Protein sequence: CASSQDNAAGLNSYEQYF.